A single sample gave rise to the 21 T cell receptor beta chains below, sequenced in a study of T cell responses to AZD1222 COVID-19 vaccine. Clones were read by immunoSEQ multiplex PCR, and TCRdb kept only the in-frame ones, dropping some. The repertoire holds 75,000 to 100,000 clones, around 90% seen once, with roughly 13% in the top ten. Sequencing was performed on peripheral blood, taken on day 0 of AZD1222 vaccination. The receptors shown here come from an adult in good health.

This chain connects TRBV24-1 to TRBJ2-3, with 8 bases identical to TRBD1. CDR1 and CDR2 from the germline V gene are KGHDR and SFDVKD. The CDR3 has 15 residues. After removal of 4 bases from V and 1 base from J, the junction contained 3 bases not matched to a gene. CDR3 sequence reads: CATSEPTGGTDTQYF. As DNA, the CDR3 is TGTGCCACCAGTGAGCCGACAGGGGGCACAGATACGCAGTATTTT.

This rearrangement joins TRBV30 to TRBJ1-2; D may be TRBD1 (6 bases). This CDR3 is 14 amino acids long. CDR1 is GTSNPN and CDR2 is SVGIG in the germline V gene (reference sequence). V was clipped by 5 bases and J by 2 bases, with 15 bases between them. CDR3 region: CAWSSGTLNYGYTF. CDR3 DNA sequence: TGTGCCTGGTCCTCGGGGACATTGAACTATGGCTACACCTTC.

The V call is TRBV28, the J call TRBJ1-5; perhaps TRBD1 as D (5 bases). Trimming cost V 10 bases and J 0 bases, with 25 bases left between them. Germline lookup yields CDR1 MDHEN and CDR2 SYDVKM. CDR3 length equals 18 residues. CDR3 residues: CATRGRLMARYSNQPQHF. The CDR3 region has the DNA TGTGCCACCCGGGGGAGGTTAATGGCAAGATATAGCAATCAGCCCCAGCATTTT.

V and J are TRBV10-3 and TRBJ1-5, with TRBD1 identical over 10 bases. The CDR3 extends over 17 amino acids. CDR1 and CDR2 from the germline V gene are ENHRY and SYGVKD. V shed 1 base, J shed 6 bases, and the junction held 9 bases outside the gene matches. CDR3 loop: CAISEFSGTGVIQPQHF. In DNA, the CDR3 is TGTGCCATCAGTGAGTTCTCCGGGACAGGGGTAATTCAGCCCCAGCATTTT.

This chain connects TRBV11-2 to TRBJ2-3; D gene unclear. V gave up 2 bases and J gave up 4 bases, with 16 bases separating them. Per germline, CDR1 SGHAT and CDR2 FQNNGV. This CDR3 spans 16 amino acids. As DNA, the CDR3 is TGTGCCAGCAGCTTAAGTCCACCGGGCCGGGCAGATACGCAGTATTTT. Protein: CASSLSPPGRADTQYF.

This clone came up once. The J gene is TRBJ1-1, the V gene TRBV18, with D perhaps matching TRBD1 (5 bases). Germline-derived CDR1 and CDR2 are KGHSH and LQKENI. V lost 0 bases, J lost 6 bases, and 20 bases lay in between. The CDR3 totals 17 residues. CDR3 sequence (DNA): TGTGCCAGCTCACCACCCCAGGGTTCGGCCAACTTTGCTGAAGCTTTCTTT. Translation gives CASSPPQGSANFAEAFF.

The chain recombines TRBV18 with TRBJ2-2, with D perhaps matching TRBD1 (6 bases). This CDR3 is built from 16 residues. The V end was cut by 4 bases, the J end by 0 bases, with 12 bases between. The germline V gene has CDR1 KGHSH and CDR2 LQKENI. Here the CDR3 DNA reads TGTGCCAGCTCACTGTTGGGGACACCGAACACCGGGGAGCTGTTTTTT. Protein sequence: CASSLLGTPNTGELFF. The full variable domain, its missing parts supplied by reference TRBV18 and TRBJ2-2, is NAGVMQNPRHLVRRRGQEARLRCSPMKGHSHVYWYRQLPEEGLKFMVYLQKENIIDESGMPKERFSAEFPKEGPSILRIQQVVRGDSAAYFCASSLLGTPNTGELFFGEGSRLTVL.

The rearrangement joins TRBV27 to TRBJ1-1, with no clear D. This CDR3 comprises 13 residues. The V gene's germline CDR1 is MNHEY and CDR2 SMNVEV (reference sequence). Deletions cut 2 bases from V and 6 bases from J, with 10 bases between. The CDR3: CASSLTLTAEAFF. The CDR3 DNA reads TGTGCCAGCAGTTTAACCCTTACCGCTGAAGCTTTCTTT.

The chain combines TRBV28 with TRBJ1-2; possible D gene TRBD1, 5 bases. Deletions cut 6 bases from V and 8 bases from J, with 16 bases between. The CDR3 has 13 amino acids. CDR1 and CDR2 (germline): MDHEN, SYDVKM. The CDR3 spells CASRFGTYPGYTF. The CDR3 bases are TGTGCCAGCAGATTCGGGACCTACCCGGGCTACACCTTC.

V gene TRBV4-3 combines with J gene TRBJ2-4, with 11 bases fitting TRBD2. This CDR3 spans 20 amino acids. Germline CDR1 is LGHNA and CDR2 is YSLEER. The trim removed 0 bases at V and 0 bases at J, leaving 10 bases unmatched. The CDR3 nucleotides read TGCGCCAGCAGCCAAGACCGTCCGGGACTAGCGGAACTAGCCAAAAACATTCAGTACTTC. It translates to CASSQDRPGLAELAKNIQYF.

The rearrangement joins TRBV7-2 to TRBJ1-1; 12 nucleotides align to TRBD1. CDR1 and CDR2 from the germline V gene are SGHTA and FQGNSA. The CDR3 covers 15 residues. V lost 2 bases to trimming and J lost 11 bases; unmatched junction nucleotides: 9. The CDR3 protein is CASSLTGTGGAGAFF. The DNA of the CDR3 is TGTGCCAGCAGCTTAACCGGGACAGGGGGCGCAGGGGCTTTCTTT.

The chain carries TRBV30 and TRBJ1-3, with a tentative D call TRBD1 (5 bases). V was clipped by 1 base and J by 3 bases, with 10 bases between them. The CDR3 spans 14 residues. Germline V CDR1 and CDR2: GTSNPN, SVGIG (reference sequence). The DNA of the CDR3 is TGTGCCTGGAGTGCAGGGTCGGGTGGAAACACCATATATTTT. Its protein product is CAWSAGSGGNTIYF. The full variable domain, rest sourced from reference TRBV30 and TRBJ1-3, is SQTIHQWPATLVQPVGSPLSLECTVEGTSNPNLYWYRQAAGRGLQLLFYSVGIGQISSEVPQNLSASRPQDRQFILSSKKLLLSDSGFYLCAWSAGSGGNTIYFGEGSWLTVV.

The chain couples TRBV3-1 (or the pseudogene TRBV3-2) to TRBJ2-2; D gene unclear. The germline CDR1 and CDR2 sequences are LGHDT and YNNKEL (reference sequence). This CDR3 is built from 14 residues. V gave up 5 bases and J gave up 2 bases, with 9 bases separating them. The CDR3 sequence: CASSVTVNTGELFF. CDR3 sequence (DNA): TGTGCCAGCAGCGTGACGGTTAACACCGGGGAGCTGTTTTTT.

The chain employs TRBV5-1 and TRBJ2-6; no reliable D call. V gave up 2 bases and J gave up 0 bases, with 6 bases separating them. CDR1 is SGHRS, CDR2 YFSETQ, per germline. CDR3 size: 15 residues. The CDR3 is CASSFQSSGANVLTF. CDR3 DNA: TGCGCCAGCAGCTTCCAAAGCTCTGGGGCCAACGTCCTGACTTTC. Combining the CDR3 with reference TRBV5-1 and TRBJ2-6 gives the whole variable domain KAGVTQTPRYLIKTRGQQVTLSCSPISGHRSVSWYQQTPGQGLQFLFEYFSETQRNKGNFPGRFSGRQFSNSRSEMNVSTLELGDSALYLCASSFQSSGANVLTFGAGSRLTVL.

The chain carries TRBV28 and TRBJ1-5; D gene uncertain. The CDR3 covers 13 residues. Germline V gene lookup returns CDR1 MDHEN and CDR2 SYDVKM. Between the trimmed V and J ends, which lost 2 bases and 6 bases, there was a span of 8 bases. The CDR3: CASSLVPGQPQHF. The CDR3 nucleotides are TGTGCCAGCAGTTTAGTACCCGGTCAGCCCCAGCATTTT. Drawing the rest from reference TRBV28 and TRBJ1-5, the complete variable domain is DVKVTQSSRYLVKRTGEKVFLECVQDMDHENMFWYRQDPGLGLRLIYFSYDVKMKEKGDIPEGYSVSREKKERFSLILESASTNQTSMYLCASSLVPGQPQHFGDGTRLSIL.

V usage is TRBV11-3 and J usage is TRBJ2-5; TRBD2 matches 13 bases. The V and J ends lost 5 bases and 4 bases, in that order; junction bases with no gene match: 10. Germline V gives CDR1 SGHNT, CDR2 YENEEA. The CDR3 sequence is 17 residues long. The CDR3 bases are TGTGCCAGCAGCCGGGGGACTAGCGGGACCCTGGGAGAGACCCAGTACTTC. This gives the protein CASSRGTSGTLGETQYF.

This clone appeared once. This sequence joins TRBV5-5 and TRBJ1-1, with D tentatively TRBD1 (6 bases). CDR3 length equals 15 residues. Germline CDR1 SGHKS, CDR2 YYEKEE (reference sequence). With 0 bases removed from V and 1 base from J, the gap between germline ends came to 10 bases. The CDR3 DNA is TGTGCCAGCAGCTTGGAGGACAGTCCGAACACTGAAGCTTTCTTT. The encoded protein is CASSLEDSPNTEAFF.

The chain employs TRBV19 and TRBJ2-7; 10 nucleotides align to TRBD1. This CDR3 spans 14 amino acids. CDR1 and CDR2 (germline): LNHDA, SQIVND (reference sequence). After removal of 8 bases from V and 2 bases from J, the junction contained 6 bases not matched to a gene. Written as DNA, the CDR3 is TGTGCCAGTTGGGGGGGACAGGGGACCTACGAGCAGTACTTC. Its translation is CASWGGQGTYEQYF.

The DNA for the CDR3 is TGCAGCGTTGCCCGAGACTATGGCTACACCTTC. Amino acids: CSVARDYGYTF. The chain uses TRBV29-1 and TRBJ1-2; no clear D. CDR1 and CDR2 from the germline V gene are SQVTM and ANQGSEA. The V end was cut by 4 bases, the J end by 3 bases, with 6 bases between. This CDR3 region has 11 residues. The variable domain in full, completed from reference TRBV29-1 and TRBJ1-2, reads SAVISQKPSRDICQRGTSLTIQCQVDSQVTMMFWYRQQPGQSLTLIATANQGSEATYESGFVIDKFPISRPNLTFSTLTVSNMSPEDSSIYLCSVARDYGYTFGSGTRLTVV.

The chain employs TRBV5-5 and TRBJ1-2; no definite D call. The CDR3 length is 16 residues. V was pared by 0 bases and J by 1 base, with 13 bases between. Per the germline V gene, CDR1 is SGHKS and CDR2 is YYEKEE (reference sequence). In DNA, the CDR3 is TGTGCCAGCAGCTTGGGGCTACCGAGGGTTAACTATGGCTACACCTTC. Translating it yields CASSLGLPRVNYGYTF.

This sequence joins TRBV7-2 and TRBJ1-5; D ambiguous. The CDR3 totals 14 residues. The V gene lost 1 base and the J gene lost 7 bases, with 11 bases spanning the gap. The germline CDR1 and CDR2 sequences are SGHTA and FQGNSA. Here the CDR3 reads CASSLDRVRQPQHF. The CDR3 DNA is TGTGCCAGCAGCTTAGATAGGGTCCGACAGCCCCAGCATTTT.